The 8 T cell receptor beta chains reported below all come from one sample, sequenced in a study of cytomegalovirus exposure and HLA in healthy donors. Profiled with immunoSEQ multiplex PCR; TCRdb holds only in-frame clones, not every one. The table includes roughly 65,000 clones, roughly 94% detected once. The sequenced sample consisted of PBMCs. Every receptor here comes from a man aged 18-30 years in good health and CMV-seropositive.

This clone was detected only once. This chain links TRBV5-6 with TRBJ2-7; D might be TRBD1 (6 bases). The CDR3 covers 12 residues. The germline V gene has CDR1 SGHDT and CDR2 YYEEEE. Trimming took 2 bases from V and 3 from J, leaving 6 bases between them. The CDR3 bases are TGTGCCAGCAGCTTACAGGGCTACGAGCAGTACTTC. It encodes CASSLQGYEQYF. The full variable domain, with the rest looked up from reference TRBV5-6 and TRBJ2-7, is DAGVTQSPTHLIKTRGQQVTLRCSPKSGHDTVSWYQQALGQGPQFIFQYYEEEERQRGNFPDRFSGHQFPNYSSELNVNALLLGDSALYLCASSLQGYEQYFGPGTRLTVT.

The chain has TRBV5-4 and TRBJ2-2, with TRBD2 matching 7 bases. This CDR3 region has 15 residues. J was trimmed by 3 bases and V by 1 base; bases with no gene match: 3. The V gene's germline CDR1 is SGHNT and CDR2 YYREEE (reference sequence). This CDR3 is CASSLRAGDTGELFF. In nucleotides, the CDR3 is TGTGCCAGCAGCTTGAGGGCGGGAGACACCGGGGAGCTGTTTTTT.

CDR3: CASSSRQGLWHEQYF. CDR3 sequence (DNA): TGTGCCAGCAGCTCCCGACAGGGACTTTGGCACGAGCAGTACTTC. The chain joins TRBV7-9 to TRBJ2-7, with D maybe TRBD1 (7 bases). CDR3 length: 15 residues. Trimming cost V 4 bases and J 5 bases, with 18 bases left between them. Looked up from germline, CDR1 is SEHNR and CDR2 is FQNEAQ (reference sequence). The whole variable domain, remainder taken from reference TRBV7-9 and TRBJ2-7, is DTGVSQNPRHKITKRGQNVTFRCDPISEHNRLYWYRQTLGQGPEFLTYFQNEAQLEKSRLLSDRFSAERPKGSFSTLEIQRTEQGDSAMYLCASSSRQGLWHEQYFGPGTRLTVT.

The chain carries TRBV30 and TRBJ1-2, with D hard to call. Germline assignment: CDR1 GTSNPN and CDR2 SVGIG (reference sequence). There are 13 residues in the CDR3. The ends were cut back, 5 bases at V and 4 bases at J, with 14 bases in the middle. The CDR3 protein is CAWGTEAGYGYTF. Here the CDR3 DNA reads TGTGCCTGGGGCACAGAAGCTGGCTATGGCTACACCTTC.

The sample holds one count of this clone. This rearrangement joins TRBV7-2 to TRBJ1-2, with 11 bases fitting TRBD1. The CDR3 is 14 residues long. The junction had 7 bases not matched to a gene; V was cut back by 5 bases and J by 8 bases. Germline assignment: CDR1 SGHTA and CDR2 FQGNSA. CDR3 DNA sequence: TGTGCCAGCAGCGCGGGACAGGGGGAAGGAGGCTACACCTTC. Translating gives CASSAGQGEGGYTF.

This chain uses TRBV9 with TRBJ2-1; 12 positions match TRBD2. J was trimmed by 9 bases and V by 2 bases; bases with no gene match: 6. This CDR3 spans 15 amino acids. Germline-derived CDR1 and CDR2 are SGDLS and YYNGEE. The DNA for the CDR3 is TGTGCCAGCAGCGTTTGGACTAGCGGGATCACTGAGCAGTTCTTC. Translating gives CASSVWTSGITEQFF.

The rearrangement uses TRBV4-1 and TRBJ2-1, with D uncertain. V dropped 6 bases and J dropped 0 bases, with 18 bases sitting between them. The CDR3 loop spans 17 amino acids. The germline V gene encodes CDR1 MGHRA and CDR2 YSYEKL. CDR3 sequence reads: CASRPRKLWSSYNEQFF. CDR3 nucleotides: TGCGCCAGCAGGCCAAGAAAATTGTGGAGCTCCTACAATGAGCAGTTCTTC.

The rearrangement uses TRBV19 and TRBJ1-2, with TRBD1 identical over 10 bases. Per germline, CDR1 LNHDA and CDR2 SQIVND (reference sequence). CDR3 length: 12 amino acids. With V trimmed by 7 bases and J by 7 bases, 3 bases remained unmatched. The CDR3 sequence is CASTTGGVGYTF. Here the CDR3 DNA reads TGTGCCAGTACGACAGGGGGCGTTGGCTACACCTTC.